This is a list of T cell receptor beta chains from one sample in a study of T cell responses to AZD1222 COVID-19 vaccine. Measured with immunoSEQ multiplex PCR; TCRdb has only the in-frame clones, and not every one. The sample has fewer than 150,000 clones; 85% to 95% are singletons. Sequences were derived from peripheral blood, sampled 28 days after the second AZD1222 dose. The origin of the receptors is an adult who received the AZD1222 COVID-19 vaccine. Each CDR3 is given with its conserved first and last residue. The order of the fields is clone size, J gene, CDR3 length, V gene, D gene, CDR3 protein, CDR3 DNA. The D gene is left open where the match is weak. A row's size may be missing; if present it is once, few, many or a size class.

- TRBJ1-3 11 TRBV28 - CASSLSYTIYF TGTGCCAGCAGTTTAAGTTACACCATATATTTT
- TRBJ1-1 16 TRBV21-1 - CASSTYFPGPHTEAFF TGTGCCAGCAGCACATATTTCCCTGGGCCGCACACTGAAGCTTTCTTT
- TRBJ2-5 17 TRBV28 TRBD1 CASRGYRDSMRPETQYF TGTGCCAGCCGGGGCTACCGGGACAGCATGCGCCCAGAGACCCAGTACTTC
- TRBJ2-3 14 TRBV30 TRBD1 CAWNSDRGRDTQYF TGTGCCTGGAACTCGGACAGGGGGCGTGATACGCAGTATTTT
- TRBJ1-2 14 TRBV27 TRBD1 CASSPGRGRGGYTF TGTGCCAGCAGTCCCGGCAGGGGGCGAGGGGGCTACACCTTC
- TRBJ1-3 12 TRBV30 - CAWPGSGNTIYF TGTGCCTGGCCAGGGTCTGGAAACACCATATATTTT
- TRBJ2-5 14 TRBV30 TRBD2 CAWRTAGGQKTQYF TGTGCCTGGAGGACAGCGGGGGGCCAGAAGACCCAGTACTTC
- TRBJ2-7 16 TRBV7-6 TRBD2 CASSLREGLGSYEQYF TGTGCCAGCAGCTTACGGGAGGGATTAGGCTCCTACGAGCAGTACTTC
- TRBJ1-3 13 TRBV5-1 - CASSLGFEGGIYF TGCGCCAGCAGCTTGGGGTTTGAAGGTGGAATATATTTT
- TRBJ1-5 16 TRBV28 - CASSTDGSYSNQPQHF TGTGCCAGCAGCACGGACGGATCATATAGCAATCAGCCCCAGCATTTT
- TRBJ1-1 13 TRBV2 - CASSEGWGTEAFF TGTGCCAGCAGTGAAGGTTGGGGGACTGAAGCTTTCTTT
- TRBJ2-2 18 TRBV7-2 TRBD2 CASSARLAGGTNTGELFF TGTGCCAGCAGCGCCAGACTAGCGGGGGGGACGAACACCGGGGAGCTGTTTTTT
- TRBJ2-5 14 TRBV5-1 - CASSLGSAGETQYF TGCGCCAGCAGCTTGGGGTCAGCCGGAGAGACCCAGTACTTC
once TRBJ2-1 17 TRBV3-1/TRBV3-2 - CASSQDRGLTTYNEQFF TGTGCCAGCAGCCAAGATAGAGGACTCACCACCTACAATGAGCAGTTCTTC
- TRBJ1-3 16 TRBV19 - CASKGGDTLGGNTIYF TGTGCCAGTAAAGGGGGGGACACCCTCGGTGGAAACACCATATATTTT
few TRBJ1-1 14 TRBV18 - CASSPPFEGTEAFF TGTGCCAGCTCACCCCCCTTCGAAGGGACTGAAGCTTTCTTT
once TRBJ1-2 11 TRBV27 - CASGKTDGYTF TGTGCCAGCGGCAAGACAGATGGCTACACCTTC
- TRBJ1-4 13 TRBV27 - CASSLGSFEKLFF TGTGCCAGCAGTTTAGGCTCCTTTGAAAAACTGTTTTTT
- TRBJ2-2 14 TRBV5-4 - CASSLGTSPGELFF TGTGCCAGTTCATTGGGGACTTCACCCGGGGAGCTGTTTTTT
few TRBJ1-5 15 TRBV6-1 - CASSEWAGDNQPQHF TGTGCCAGCAGTGAATGGGCAGGGGATAATCAGCCCCAGCATTTT
- TRBJ1-1 15 TRBV19 - CASRRLLALDTEAFF TGTGCCAGTAGGAGATTGCTAGCTTTAGACACTGAAGCTTTCTTT
once TRBJ1-2 13 TRBV27 - CASSSGPYYGYTF TGTGCCAGCAGTTCCGGGCCATACTATGGCTACACCTTC
- TRBJ2-2 13 TRBV12-3/TRBV12-4 TRBD2 CAGGGIAPGELFF TGTGCTGGGGGGGGGATCGCCCCCGGGGAGCTGTTTTTT
- TRBJ2-3 15 TRBV2 TRBD1 CASTEGDRGEGTQYF TGTGCCAGCACCGAGGGGGACAGGGGAGAGGGTACGCAGTATTTT
- TRBJ2-1 14 TRBV11-3 - CASSSRDEYNEQFF TGTGCCAGCAGCTCCCGGGACGAGTACAATGAGCAGTTCTTC
few TRBJ1-2 13 TRBV5-6 TRBD1 CASSQTGTIRYTF TGTGCCAGCAGCCAGACAGGGACAATCCGCTACACCTTC
- TRBJ1-1 13 TRBV12-5 - CASGQSGGTEAFF TGTGCTAGTGGCCAATCCGGAGGCACTGAAGCTTTCTTT
- TRBJ1-4 14 TRBV4-1 - CASSPGLANEKLFF TGCGCCAGCAGCCCAGGGTTGGCTAATGAAAAACTGTTTTTT
- TRBJ2-1 15 TRBV4-1 TRBD1 CASSQIQGRIDEQFF TGCGCCAGCAGCCAAATACAGGGGAGAATTGATGAGCAGTTCTTC
- TRBJ1-2 13 TRBV6-5 - CASSQDPSRGYTF TGTGCCAGCAGCCAAGATCCGTCGAGGGGCTACACCTTC
once TRBJ2-2 12 TRBV5-1 - CASSFNTGELFF TGCGCCAGCAGCTTTAACACCGGGGAGCTGTTTTTT
once TRBJ1-1 15 TRBV4-2 - CASGPKGHQNTEAFF TGTGCCAGCGGCCCGAAGGGACATCAGAACACTGAAGCTTTCTTT
- TRBJ2-2 14 TRBV5-6 - CASSLGRNTGELFF TGTGCCAGCAGCTTGGGGAGAAACACCGGGGAGCTGTTTTTT
- TRBJ1-1 13 TRBV2 TRBD1 CAGRGGLPPEAFF TGTGCCGGAAGAGGGGGCCTTCCCCCTGAAGCTTTCTTT
- TRBJ1-5 15 TRBV5-1 - CASSFTGGPNQPQHF TGCGCCAGCAGCTTTACCGGGGGCCCCAATCAGCCCCAGCATTTT
- TRBJ1-1 15 TRBV6-6 - CASSYSGAMNTEAFF TGTGCCAGCAGTTACTCGGGGGCAATGAACACTGAAGCTTTCTTT
- TRBJ1-5 13 TRBV7-3 TRBD1 CASSPDRGQPQHF TGTGCCAGCAGCCCGGACAGGGGGCAGCCCCAGCATTTT
- TRBJ2-7 15 TRBV4-2 - CASSQDWTANYEQYF TGTGCCAGCAGCCAAGATTGGACAGCCAACTACGAGCAGTACTTC
- TRBJ1-1 14 TRBV30 - CAWSEVQVNTEAFF TGTGCCTGGAGTGAAGTGCAGGTTAACACTGAAGCTTTCTTT
- TRBJ1-1 14 TRBV5-1 - CASSLIGERTEAFF TGCGCCAGCAGCTTAATCGGGGAACGGACTGAAGCTTTCTTT
once TRBJ2-3 16 TRBV5-1 - CASSRQTSGGTDTQYF TGCGCCAGCAGTCGGCAGACGAGTGGGGGCACAGATACGCAGTATTTT
few TRBJ2-2 14 TRBV6-5 - CASRQGPTTGELFF TGTGCCAGCAGACAGGGCCCGACCACCGGGGAGCTGTTTTTT
- TRBJ1-5 12 TRBV28 - CASSPRRQPQHF TGTGCCAGCAGTCCGAGACGTCAGCCCCAGCATTTT
- TRBJ1-2 12 TRBV23-1 - CASSRTDYGYTF TGCGCCAGCAGTCGGACGGACTATGGCTACACCTTC
- TRBJ1-2 13 TRBV7-2 - CASSPSGEYGYTF TGTGCCAGCAGCCCTTCTGGAGAGTATGGCTACACCTTC
- TRBJ1-1 13 TRBV19 - CASSIQVNTEAFF TGTGCCAGTAGTATCCAGGTTAACACTGAAGCTTTCTTT
- TRBJ2-7 13 TRBV30 TRBD1 CAWVPGQGDEQYF TGTGCCTGGGTACCGGGACAGGGAGACGAGCAGTACTTC